Included here is one TCR beta chain sequence, with context. There were approximately 200,000 CFSE-labeled responder cells plated together with approximately 200,000 irradiated, violet-dye-labeled stimulator cells. A sort after the reaction isolated proliferating CFSE-low CD3+CD4+ and CD3+CD8+ responders. The data stem from a study of graft-versus-host responses after intestinal transplantation. Study as a whole: Tacrolimus and steroids were given for 2 to 4 years to all recipients after anti-thymocyte globulin induction. General study points: Recipient marrow contained GvH clones, some of which appeared first in ileum or blood.

Some clones are missing from TCRdb's copy, which holds only in-frame ones; the method was immunoSEQ multiplex PCR. The data hold around 6,400 clones, with about 24% observed a single time. Per the germline V gene, CDR1 is MNHEY and CDR2 is SVGAGI. Trimming removed 0 bases at V and 6 bases at J, with 6 bases between. The CDR3 is made up of 13 amino acids. This TCR came from a human patient who received an intestinal transplant. Sample: alloreactive CD4+ T cells from a mixed lymphocyte reaction culture, taken before intestinal transplant. Subset noted: CFSE-low proliferating T cells sorted from roughly six-day pre-transplant mixed lymphocyte reaction (GvH or HvG direction). This chain connects TRBV6-5 to TRBJ1-5; D call uncertain. CDR3 sequence (DNA): TGTGCCAGCAGTTACTCATGGCGTCAGCCCCAGCATTTT. It specifies CASSYSWRQPQHF.